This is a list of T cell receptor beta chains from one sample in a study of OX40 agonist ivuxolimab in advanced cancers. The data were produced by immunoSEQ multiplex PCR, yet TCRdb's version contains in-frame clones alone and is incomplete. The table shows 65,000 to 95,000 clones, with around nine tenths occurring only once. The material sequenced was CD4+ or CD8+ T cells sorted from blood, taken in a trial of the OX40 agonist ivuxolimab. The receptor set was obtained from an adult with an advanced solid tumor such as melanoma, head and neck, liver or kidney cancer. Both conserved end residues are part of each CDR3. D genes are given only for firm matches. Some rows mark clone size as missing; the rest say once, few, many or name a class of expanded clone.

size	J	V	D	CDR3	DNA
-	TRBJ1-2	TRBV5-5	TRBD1	CASSLIGTGSFYGYTF	TGTGCCAGCAGCTTGATAGGGACAGGGTCGTTCTATGGCTACACCTTC
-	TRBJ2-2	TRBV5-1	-	CASSLGTSNTGELFF	TGCGCCAGCAGCTTAGGGACGTCGAACACCGGGGAGCTGTTTTTT
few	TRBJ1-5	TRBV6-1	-	CASSEAPGQPQHF	TGTGCCAGCAGTGAAGCGCCGGGTCAGCCCCAGCATTTT
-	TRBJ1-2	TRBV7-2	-	CASSSRTAYGYTF	TGTGCCAGCAGCTCCAGGACAGCGTATGGCTACACCTTC
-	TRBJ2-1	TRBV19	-	CASSMIQGNEQFF	TGTGCCAGTAGTATGATTCAGGGCAATGAGCAGTTCTTC
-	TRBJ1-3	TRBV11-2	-	CASSLVSRVENTIYF	TGTGCCAGCAGCTTAGTATCCAGGGTCGAAAACACCATATATTTT
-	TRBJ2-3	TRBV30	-	CAWSVDVTGAITDTQYF	TGTGCCTGGAGTGTAGACGTAACTGGGGCAATCACAGATACGCAGTATTTT
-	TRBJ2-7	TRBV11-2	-	CASSLTTGRDEQYF	TGTGCCAGCAGCTTAACGACAGGGAGGGACGAGCAGTACTTC
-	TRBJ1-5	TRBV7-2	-	CASSPSQFFGSQHF	TGTGCCAGCAGCCCGTCCCAATTCTTTGGGTCCCAGCATTTT
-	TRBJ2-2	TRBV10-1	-	CASSGNTGELFF	TGCGCCAGCAGTGGGAACACCGGGGAGCTGTTTTTT
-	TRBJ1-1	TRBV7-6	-	CASSLLERRDTEAFF	TGTGCCAGCAGCTTATTAGAGAGAAGGGACACTGAAGCTTTCTTT
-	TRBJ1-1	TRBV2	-	CASSEGRSFGTEAFF	TGTGCCAGCAGTGAGGGACGGTCCTTCGGGACTGAAGCTTTCTTT
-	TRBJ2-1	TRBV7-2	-	CAPTGGTIHNEQFF	TGTGCCCCGACCGGGGGAACTATTCACAATGAGCAGTTCTTC
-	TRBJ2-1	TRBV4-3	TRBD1	CASSQEGQSYNEQFF	TGCGCCAGCAGCCAAGAGGGACAGTCCTACAATGAGCAGTTCTTC
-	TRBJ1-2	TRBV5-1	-	CASSFRESYGYTF	TGCGCCAGCAGCTTTAGAGAGTCTTATGGCTACACCTTC
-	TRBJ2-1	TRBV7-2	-	CASSLSGHYNEQFF	TGTGCCAGCAGCTTATCGGGCCACTACAATGAGCAGTTCTTC
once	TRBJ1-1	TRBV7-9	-	CASSPDTEAFF	TGTGCCAGCAGCCCGGACACTGAAGCTTTCTTT
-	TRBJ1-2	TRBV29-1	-	CSVGTSRAAHGYTF	TGCAGCGTTGGGACATCCCGCGCCGCGCATGGCTACACCTTC
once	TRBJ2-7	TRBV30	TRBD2	CAWSAGLAGVVGSYEQYF	TGTGCCTGGAGTGCTGGACTAGCGGGAGTAGTGGGCTCCTACGAGCAGTACTTC
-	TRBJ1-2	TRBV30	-	CAFSGTYGYTF	TGTGCCTTCTCCGGGACGTATGGCTACACCTTC
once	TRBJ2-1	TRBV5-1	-	CASSLGGGSHNEQFF	TGCGCCAGCAGCTTGGGCGGAGGGAGCCACAATGAGCAGTTCTTC
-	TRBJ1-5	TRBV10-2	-	CASRDQGEGFNQPQHF	TGCGCCAGCAGGGACCAGGGTGAGGGCTTCAATCAGCCCCAGCATTTT
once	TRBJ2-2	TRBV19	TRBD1	CASSPGTGWSGELFF	TGTGCCAGTAGCCCTGGGACAGGGTGGAGCGGGGAGCTGTTTTTT
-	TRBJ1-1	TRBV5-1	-	CASSLGDWGTEAFF	TGCGCCAGCAGCTTGGGTGACTGGGGTACTGAAGCTTTCTTT
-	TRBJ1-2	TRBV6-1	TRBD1	CASSRDRNGYTF	TGTGCCAGCAGCCGGGACAGGAATGGCTACACCTTC
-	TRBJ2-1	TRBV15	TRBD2	CATSERLAGVHEQFF	TGTGCCACCAGCGAACGACTAGCGGGAGTACATGAGCAGTTCTTC
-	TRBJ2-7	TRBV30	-	CAWMPRARAYEQYF	TGTGCCTGGATGCCCCGGGCTCGGGCTTACGAGCAGTACTTC
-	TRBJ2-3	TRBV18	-	CASSPPRPDTQYF	TGTGCCAGCTCACCCCCGAGACCAGATACGCAGTATTTT
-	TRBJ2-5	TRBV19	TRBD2	CATHAGGETQYF	TGTGCCACTCACGCGGGGGGGGAGACCCAGTACTTC
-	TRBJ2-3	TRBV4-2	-	CASSRFMGTDTQYF	TGTGCCAGCAGCCGGTTTATGGGCACAGATACGCAGTATTTT
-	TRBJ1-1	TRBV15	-	CATSSWGVNTEAFF	TGTGCCACCAGCTCCTGGGGGGTGAACACTGAAGCTTTCTTT
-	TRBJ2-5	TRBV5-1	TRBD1	CASSIRGQGPQETQYF	TGCGCCAGCAGCATCCGAGGACAGGGCCCCCAAGAGACCCAGTACTTC
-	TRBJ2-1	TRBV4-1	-	CASSLEGPPFF	TGCGCCAGCAGCCTCGAGGGACCCCCGTTCTTC
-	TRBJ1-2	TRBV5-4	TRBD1	CASSHGTVKNYGYTF	TGTGCCAGCAGCCACGGGACAGTGAAAAACTATGGCTACACCTTC
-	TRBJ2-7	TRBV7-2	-	CASSLARVIHEQYF	TGTGCCAGCAGCTTAGCCAGGGTAATCCACGAGCAGTACTTC
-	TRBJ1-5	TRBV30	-	CAWSGGGAGQPQHF	TGTGCCTGGAGTGGAGGAGGGGCCGGTCAGCCCCAGCATTTT
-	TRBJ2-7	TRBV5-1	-	CASSLGQPRYLYF	TGCGCCAGCAGCTTAGGACAGCCACGCTACTTGTACTTC
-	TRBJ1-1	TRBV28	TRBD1	CASSPGRGRWENTEAFF	TGTGCCAGCAGTCCCGGGAGGGGGCGCTGGGAGAACACTGAAGCTTTCTTT
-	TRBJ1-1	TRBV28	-	CASRDGTGNTEAFF	TGTGCCAGCAGGGACGGGACGGGGAACACTGAAGCTTTCTTT
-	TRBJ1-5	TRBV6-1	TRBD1	CASSQTGKQPQHF	TGTGCCAGCAGCCAGACAGGGAAACAGCCCCAGCATTTT
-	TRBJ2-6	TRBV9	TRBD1	CASSATGNGANVLTF	TGTGCCAGCAGCGCGACAGGGAATGGGGCCAACGTCCTGACTTTC
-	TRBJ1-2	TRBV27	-	CASSLSRWGGYTF	TGTGCCAGCAGTTTATCGAGGTGGGGTGGCTACACCTTC
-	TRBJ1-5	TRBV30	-	CAWTPRGGRDQPQHF	TGTGCCTGGACTCCCCGGGGAGGCCGGGATCAGCCCCAGCATTTT
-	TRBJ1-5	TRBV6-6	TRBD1	CASKIRGYSNQPQHF	TGTGCCAGCAAAATCAGGGGGTACAGCAATCAGCCCCAGCATTTT
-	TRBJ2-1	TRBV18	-	CASSPPTGGANNEQFF	TGTGCCAGCTCACCACCGACCGGAGGGGCGAACAATGAGCAGTTCTTC
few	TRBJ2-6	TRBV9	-	CASSVDGLFSRWANVLTF	TGTGCCAGCAGCGTAGACGGGCTTTTCTCCCGTTGGGCCAACGTCCTGACTTTC
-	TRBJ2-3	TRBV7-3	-	CASSLGPATTDTQYF	TGTGCCAGCAGCTTGGGGCCAGCCACCACAGATACGCAGTATTTT
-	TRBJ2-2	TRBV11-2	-	CASRRRADGELFF	TGTGCCAGCAGACGCAGGGCCGACGGGGAGCTGTTTTTT
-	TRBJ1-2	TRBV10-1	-	CASSERGLSYGYTF	TGCGCCAGCAGTGAAAGGGGGTTAAGCTATGGCTACACCTTC